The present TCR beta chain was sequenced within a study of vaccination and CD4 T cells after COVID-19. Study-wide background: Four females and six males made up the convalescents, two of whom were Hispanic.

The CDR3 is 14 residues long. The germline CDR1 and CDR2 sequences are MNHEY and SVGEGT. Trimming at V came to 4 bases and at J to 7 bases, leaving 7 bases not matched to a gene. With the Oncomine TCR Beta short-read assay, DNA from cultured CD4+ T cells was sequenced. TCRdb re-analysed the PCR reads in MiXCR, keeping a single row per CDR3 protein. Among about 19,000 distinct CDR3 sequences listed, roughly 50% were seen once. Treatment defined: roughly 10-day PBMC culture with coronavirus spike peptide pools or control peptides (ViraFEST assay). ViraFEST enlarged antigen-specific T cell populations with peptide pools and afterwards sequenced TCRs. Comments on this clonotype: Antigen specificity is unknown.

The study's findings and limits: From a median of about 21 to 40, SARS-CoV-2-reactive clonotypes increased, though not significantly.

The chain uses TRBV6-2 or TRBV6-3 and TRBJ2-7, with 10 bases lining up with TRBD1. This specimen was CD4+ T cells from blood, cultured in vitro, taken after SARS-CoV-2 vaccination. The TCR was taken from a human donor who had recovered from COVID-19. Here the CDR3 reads CASSFPGQGREQYF. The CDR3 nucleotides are TGTGCCAGCAGTTTCCCGGGACAGGGGCGGGAGCAGTACTTC.